The clone carrying this TCR beta chain was found a few times. The antigen is not known. There are 17 residues in the CDR3. Trimming shortened V by 5 bases and J by 1 base, and 20 bases separated the two germline ends. Germline CDR1 reads LNHDA; CDR2 reads SQIVND (reference sequence). The entry originates in a study of T cells in Graves' hyperthyroidism and ophthalmopathy. From RNA transcripts, TCR beta CDR3 regions were amplified. When the TCR CDR3 underwent first-round RT-PCR, the HTBI primer set was used. TCRdb reprocessed the multiplex PCR reads via MiXCR and lists one record per CDR3 protein. The repertoire holds fewer than 900,000 distinct CDR3 sequences, with around 20% as singletons. Study outcomes and limitations: Most thyroid-expanded clonotypes above 0.001 were also found in blood. Ophthalmopathy could be told apart from stable hyperthyroidism with a 13 V-J model.

Blood was drawn at first hyperthyroidism diagnosis, before any ophthalmopathy symptoms. The V gene is TRBV19, the J gene TRBJ2-5, with a possible D match to TRBD2 (7 bases). The TCR sequence derives from a woman aged 45 to 65 with Graves' hyperthyroidism that later progressed to Graves' ophthalmopathy. Sequencing used blood. DNA of the CDR3: TGTGCCAGTAGTTCCCCTAAGGGGGGGGAGCTCCAAGAGACCCAGTACTTC. Protein product: CASSSPKGGELQETQYF.